This T cell receptor (beta chain) was found in a study of naive and memory T cell subsets. Trimming shortened V by 5 bases and J by 4 bases, and 9 bases separated the two germline ends. CDR3 length equals 13 residues. Germline CDR1 and CDR2: SGHTA and FQGNSA. Judged by abundance, this clonotype is medium-sized. Two oligonucleotides, mixed equimolar, formed the beta constant-region primer covering TRBC1 and TRBC2. One entry per CDR3 protein results from TCRdb running MiXCR on the UMI-ligation and nested PCR reads. Found here are about 80,000 distinct CDR3 sequences, approximately 14% of them singletons; the top ten hold 0.9% to 1%.

Sequencing used central memory CD4+ T cells from blood. The chain couples TRBV7-2 to TRBJ2-1; a weak D match, TRBD1 (6 bases). This clonotype was obtained from a human donor in good health. The CDR3 region is CASSVGQYNEQFF. For the CDR3, the DNA is TGTGCCAGCAGCGTCGGACAGTACAATGAGCAGTTCTTC.